The rows below give T cell receptor beta chains drawn from one sample of a study of blood T cell repertoires in COVID-19. Method: immunoSEQ multiplex PCR; TCRdb's copy keeps in-frame clones and lacks some. The sample holds over 150,000 clones, approximately 86% seen once. Source material: peripheral blood. Source of these receptors: a man in his 60s with COVID-19, enrolled during active disease. Both conserved end residues are part of each CDR3. The D gene is left open where the match is weak. Clone size is not always given. Where it is, it says once, few, many or a class for expanded clones.

CDR3aa	CDR3nt	d_gene	v_gene	abundance	j_gene
CASSRQGRNYGYTF	TGTGCCAGCAGCCGACAGGGACGAAACTATGGCTACACCTTC	TRBD1	TRBV28	.	TRBJ1-2
CASRDLAEVSYEQYF	TGTGCCAGCAGGGACCTAGCGGAAGTCTCCTACGAGCAGTACTTC	TRBD2	TRBV27	.	TRBJ2-7
CASSLEMTVNQPQHF	TGTGCCAGCAGTTTAGAAATGACAGTCAATCAGCCCCAGCATTTT	.	TRBV28	.	TRBJ1-5
CASSFLRTGSLEPQHF	TGTGCCAGCAGCTTCCTCAGGACAGGGAGCTTGGAGCCCCAGCATTTT	TRBD1	TRBV5-6	once	TRBJ1-5
CAWSGSRGYSEAFF	TGTGCCTGGAGTGGGTCCCGGGGGTACTCTGAAGCTTTCTTT	.	TRBV30	.	TRBJ1-1
CASSLKSTGGGYTF	TGTGCCAGCAGCCTAAAGTCGACCGGGGGAGGCTACACCTTC	.	TRBV3-1/TRBV3-2	.	TRBJ1-2
CASSPRTGSSYNEQFF	TGTGCCAGCAGTCCCCGGACGGGGAGCTCCTACAATGAGCAGTTCTTC	.	TRBV27	.	TRBJ2-1
CASRKTSGDEQFF	TGTGCCAGCAGAAAGACTAGCGGGGATGAGCAGTTCTTC	TRBD2	TRBV12-3/TRBV12-4	.	TRBJ2-1
CASSLRTGQGYTF	TGTGCCAGCAGTTTACGGACAGGGCAAGGCTACACCTTC	TRBD1	TRBV28	.	TRBJ1-2
CASIRTGFDGYTF	TGTGCCAGCATCCGGACAGGGTTTGATGGCTACACCTTC	TRBD1	TRBV12-3/TRBV12-4	.	TRBJ1-2
CASSIQPSPSYEQYF	TGTGCCAGCAGCATACAGCCTTCACCCTCCTACGAGCAGTACTTC	.	TRBV7-3	few	TRBJ2-7
CASSFLVGGGYTF	TGTGCCAGCAGTTTTTTGGTTGGAGGAGGCTACACCTTC	.	TRBV12-3/TRBV12-4	.	TRBJ1-2
CASSGFGGDTEAFF	TGTGCCAGCAGCGGGTTCGGGGGGGACACTGAAGCTTTCTTT	.	TRBV9	once	TRBJ1-1
CASNGQLAKNIQYF	TGTGCCAGCAATGGCCAGTTAGCCAAAAACATTCAGTACTTC	.	TRBV2	.	TRBJ2-4
CASSPRRGQSGNTIYF	TGTGCCAGCTCACCACGCAGGGGGCAGTCAGGAAACACCATATATTTT	TRBD1	TRBV18	.	TRBJ1-3
CASSSSGEPGSGANVLTF	TGCGCCAGCAGCTCCTCAGGGGAGCCTGGTTCTGGGGCCAACGTCCTGACTTTC	.	TRBV5-1	.	TRBJ2-6
CAWSALDNEQFF	TGTGCCTGGAGTGCCCTAGACAATGAGCAGTTCTTC	.	TRBV30	.	TRBJ2-1
CASSPIGQGTEAFF	TGTGCCAGCTCACCAATCGGACAGGGCACTGAAGCTTTCTTT	TRBD1	TRBV18	.	TRBJ1-1
CASIGQGNTEAFF	TGTGCCAGCATAGGGCAGGGGAACACTGAAGCTTTCTTT	.	TRBV6-6	.	TRBJ1-1
CASSERLGLGEKGTGANVLTF	TGCGCCAGCAGTGAGCGTTTGGGACTAGGGGAAAAAGGGACTGGGGCCAACGTCCTGACTTTC	TRBD2	TRBV10-2	.	TRBJ2-6
CASSLERGALNEQFF	TGTGCCAGCAGCTTAGAGCGCGGGGCTCTTAATGAGCAGTTCTTC	.	TRBV11-2	.	TRBJ2-1
CASSLTGANTGELFF	TGTGCCAGCAGTTTAACAGGGGCGAACACCGGGGAGCTGTTTTTT	TRBD1	TRBV27	.	TRBJ2-2
CASSLAVRDYEQFF	TGTGCCAGCAGCTTAGCGGTCAGGGACTATGAGCAGTTCTTC	.	TRBV7-2	.	TRBJ2-1
CASRGQLQETQYF	TGTGCCAGCAGGGGACAGCTCCAAGAGACCCAGTACTTC	TRBD1	TRBV7-2	.	TRBJ2-5
CASSRGSEAFF	TGTGCCAGCAGCCGAGGCAGTGAAGCTTTCTTT	.	TRBV6-2/TRBV6-3	.	TRBJ1-1
CASRQTRQVTEAFF	TGTGCCAGCAGACAAACACGACAGGTCACTGAAGCTTTCTTT	.	TRBV27	.	TRBJ1-1
CASSPASGSTWDEQFF	TGTGCCAGCAGCCCTGCTAGCGGGTCAACCTGGGATGAGCAGTTCTTC	TRBD2	TRBV11-3	.	TRBJ2-1
CATSRDGTHAATNEKLFF	TGTGCCACCAGCAGAGATGGGACACATGCTGCAACTAATGAAAAACTGTTTTTT	.	TRBV15	.	TRBJ1-4
CASSLTGNTEAFF	TGTGCCAGCAGCTTAACAGGGAACACTGAAGCTTTCTTT	.	TRBV11-3	.	TRBJ1-1
CASSQQGGAPNSPLHF	TGTGCCAGCTCACAACAGGGGGGAGCACCAAACTCACCCCTCCACTTT	TRBD1	TRBV18	.	TRBJ1-6
CAISGGLADNEQFF	TGTGCCATCAGTGGAGGACTAGCGGACAATGAGCAGTTCTTC	TRBD2	TRBV10-3	.	TRBJ2-1
CASSRLGGTYEQYF	TGTGCCAGCAGCCGCCTTGGGGGGACCTACGAGCAGTACTTC	.	TRBV5-8	.	TRBJ2-7
CASSLGGQAFYEQYF	TGTGCCAGCAGCTTAGGAGGACAGGCCTTCTACGAGCAGTACTTC	TRBD1	TRBV11-3	.	TRBJ2-7
CASSFQGFSSYEQYF	TGTGCCAGCAGCTTTCAGGGATTCTCTTCCTACGAGCAGTACTTC	.	TRBV7-2	.	TRBJ2-7
CAISEDIAGLSGNTIYF	TGTGCCATCAGTGAAGATATCGCGGGGCTTTCTGGAAACACCATATATTTT	.	TRBV10-3	few	TRBJ1-3
CATSDPDRVSSGANVLTF	TGTGCCACCAGTGACCCGGACAGGGTCAGCTCTGGGGCCAACGTCCTGACTTTC	TRBD1	TRBV24-1	.	TRBJ2-6
CASSLASGGGAGELFF	TGTGCCAGCAGCTTAGCTAGCGGGGGAGGGGCCGGGGAGCTGTTTTTT	TRBD2	TRBV7-8	.	TRBJ2-2
CASSPLDRGRTGELFF	TGTGCCAGCAGTCCGCTGGACAGGGGGCGGACCGGGGAGCTGTTTTTT	TRBD1	TRBV2	.	TRBJ2-2
CASSQDAGQDNSPLHF	TGTGCCAGCAGCCAAGACGCGGGACAGGATAATTCACCCCTCCACTTT	TRBD1	TRBV3-1/TRBV3-2	.	TRBJ1-6
CASSLALPSGYRVDTQYF	TGTGCCAGCAGCTTAGCCCTTCCTAGCGGGTATAGGGTAGATACGCAGTATTTT	TRBD2	TRBV11-3	.	TRBJ2-3
CASSQEGAYGNQPQHF	TGCGCCAGCAGCCAAGAGGGGGCGTATGGCAATCAGCCCCAGCATTTT	.	TRBV4-1	.	TRBJ1-5
CASSSQGYEQYF	TGTGCCAGCAGCTCACAGGGTTACGAGCAGTACTTC	.	TRBV11-2	few	TRBJ2-7
CASSLNVWEATGELFF	TGTGCCAGCAGCTTAAATGTGTGGGAGGCCACCGGGGAGCTGTTTTTT	.	TRBV7-2	.	TRBJ2-2
CSVGGANYGYTF	TGCAGCGTCGGAGGGGCCAACTATGGCTACACCTTC	.	TRBV29-1	.	TRBJ1-2
CSAPGPATYNEQFF	TGCAGCGCCCCCGGCCCAGCGACCTACAATGAGCAGTTCTTC	.	TRBV29-1	.	TRBJ2-1
CASSQRTDYNEQFF	TGTGCCAGCAGCCAAAGGACTGACTACAATGAGCAGTTCTTC	.	TRBV14	.	TRBJ2-1